Following are 16 T cell receptor beta chains from one sample sequenced in a study of blood T cell repertoires in COVID-19. Assay: immunoSEQ multiplex PCR; the TCRdb copy retains only in-frame clones and omits some. This table has under 200,000 clones, under 85% appearing once. The sequencing input was peripheral blood. These receptors were obtained from a woman older than 75 with acute or convalescent COVID-19.

The chain recombines TRBV3-1 (or the pseudogene TRBV3-2) with TRBJ1-2; 9 bases line up with TRBD1. The germline V gene has CDR1 LGHDT and CDR2 YNNKEL (reference sequence). The V gene end was trimmed by 10 bases and the J gene end by 5 bases; junction bases not matched to a gene: 8. CDR3 size: 13 residues. The CDR3 spells CATSRDREYGYTF. The CDR3 nucleotides are TGTGCCACCTCAAGGGACAGGGAGTATGGCTACACCTTC.

The chain has TRBV4-1 and TRBJ1-3, with TRBD1 matching over 8 bases. Looked up from germline, CDR1 is MGHRA and CDR2 is YSYEKL. The V and J ends lost 1 base and 1 base, in that order; junction bases with no gene match: 9. The CDR3 spans 18 residues. The CDR3: CASSQGPRTGFSGNTIYF. The CDR3, as DNA: TGCGCCAGCAGCCAAGGACCTCGGACAGGGTTTTCTGGAAACACCATATATTTT.

The genes are TRBV7-2 and TRBJ2-3, with 10 bases fitting TRBD1. Trimming removed 5 bases from V and 9 bases from J; junction bases left unmatched: 8. Looked up from germline, CDR1 is SGHTA and CDR2 is FQGNSA. CDR3 length: 14 residues. CDR3 in DNA: TGTGCCAGCAGCCCGACAGGGGGCGTCGGGACGCAGTATTTT. This translates into CASSPTGGVGTQYF.

The rearrangement joins TRBV19 to TRBJ1-3, with 8 bases that match TRBD1. The CDR3 covers 18 residues. The trim removed 3 bases at V and 1 base at J, leaving 11 bases unmatched. Germline V lookup: CDR1 LNHDA, CDR2 SQIVND (reference sequence). CDR3 sequence (DNA): TGTGCCAGTAGTATCTGGCAGGGGGCGCCTCAGTCTGGAAACACCATATATTTT. The encoded protein is CASSIWQGAPQSGNTIYF.

Only a few counts were recorded for this clone. The rearrangement joins TRBV5-1 to TRBJ1-1; D is ambiguous. The germline V gene has CDR1 SGHRS and CDR2 YFSETQ. The CDR3 loop spans 15 amino acids. The V end lost 0 bases, the J end lost 1 base, and 10 bases lay between the germline ends. CDR3 sequence (DNA): TGCGCCAGCAGCTTGGTCCGGAGCGGGAACACTGAAGCTTTCTTT. Translating gives CASSLVRSGNTEAFF.

The chain recombines TRBV6-5 with TRBJ2-1, with 9 bases identical to TRBD2. The germline gives CDR1 MNHEY, CDR2 SVGAGI. Losses at the gene ends were 6 bases for V and 1 base for J; bases not matched to a gene: 4. The CDR3 is 15 residues long. The CDR3 is CASRHTSGSYNEQFF. The DNA for the CDR3 is TGTGCCAGCAGGCACACTAGCGGGTCCTACAATGAGCAGTTCTTC.

The rearrangement links TRBV19 to TRBJ1-3; D is possibly TRBD1 (6 bases). Germline CDR1 and CDR2: LNHDA and SQIVND (reference sequence). V gave up 9 bases and J gave up 0 bases, with 18 bases separating them. The length of the CDR3 is 16 residues. Here the CDR3 reads CASLGAGLSSGNTIYF. CDR3 DNA: TGTGCCAGCCTGGGGGCAGGGTTGAGCTCTGGAAACACCATATATTTT.

This clone was found once. V gene TRBV27 combines with J gene TRBJ1-2, with 8 bases fitting TRBD1. Germline CDR1 and CDR2: MNHEY and SMNVEV (reference sequence). The CDR3 has 14 residues. Unmatched junction bases numbered 3, after V lost 0 bases and J lost 6 bases. CDR3 sequence: CASSLSGQGNGYTF. Here the CDR3 DNA reads TGTGCCAGCAGTTTATCTGGACAGGGAAATGGCTACACCTTC.

This clone was picked up a small number of times. J is TRBJ1-2 and V is TRBV4-3; D might be TRBD1 (5 bases). The CDR3 runs 14 residues. Germline CDR1 LGHNA, CDR2 YSLEER. The V and J ends lost 0 bases and 3 bases respectively, with 8 bases between them. CDR3: CASSQDWGYYGYTF. CDR3 coding DNA: TGCGCCAGCAGCCAAGATTGGGGCTACTATGGCTACACCTTC.

V is TRBV19 and J is TRBJ2-2, with 12 bases that match TRBD2. The V gene end was trimmed by 5 bases and the J gene end by 7 bases; junction bases not matched to a gene: 8. The germline gives CDR1 LNHDA, CDR2 SQIVND (reference sequence). This CDR3 comprises 16 residues. The chain's CDR3 is CASSPRTSGMVGELFF. CDR3 bases: TGTGCCAGTAGTCCGAGGACTAGCGGGATGGTCGGGGAGCTGTTTTTT.

This clone has only a few counts. The chain links TRBV5-4 to TRBJ2-2, with 7 bases matching TRBD2. The trim removed 4 bases at V and 5 bases at J, leaving 5 bases unmatched. Germline-derived CDR1 and CDR2 are SGHNT and YYREEE (reference sequence). This CDR3 has 14 residues. The CDR3 is CASSLPGGTGELFF. As DNA, the CDR3 is TGTGCCAGCAGCCTACCGGGGGGAACCGGGGAGCTGTTTTTT. Full variable domain (missing parts from reference TRBV5-4 and TRBJ2-2): ETGVTQSPTHLIKTRGQQVTLRCSSQSGHNTVSWYQQALGQGPQFIFQYYREEENGRGNFPPRFSGLQFPNYSSELNVNALELDDSALYLCASSLPGGTGELFFGEGSRLTVL.

This chain connects TRBV2 to TRBJ2-1; 9 bases align to TRBD2. Germline trimming cut 2 bases from V and 7 bases from J; bases unmatched to any gene: 18. The CDR3 is 19 residues long. Germline V gene data show CDR1 as SNHLY and CDR2 as FYNNEI. Written as DNA, the CDR3 is TGTGCCAGCAGTGAAATGGAAGTGGGACTAGCAGCAAAAGGGAATGAGCAGTTCTTC. Its translation is CASSEMEVGLAAKGNEQFF.

The chain combines TRBV10-3 with TRBJ1-5; D not certain. V lost 5 bases, J lost 0 bases, and 5 bases lay in between. Germline CDR1 ENHRY, CDR2 SYGVKD. This CDR3 is built from 13 residues. The CDR3 protein is CAISPDSNQPQHF. The DNA for the CDR3 is TGTGCCATCAGTCCAGATAGCAATCAGCCCCAGCATTTT.

This sequence joins TRBV7-2 and TRBJ1-5; weak D call: TRBD1 (5 bases). The CDR3 totals 15 residues. The V end was cut by 2 bases, the J end by 6 bases, with 14 bases between. Germline lookup yields CDR1 SGHTA and CDR2 FQGNSA. DNA of the CDR3: TGTGCCAGCAGCTTAAGGGAGGGGAGAGGTCAGCCCCAGCATTTT. Residues: CASSLREGRGQPQHF.

The chain is built from TRBV5-1 and TRBJ2-7; the D gene is possibly TRBD2 (5 bases). Germline loops: CDR1 SGHRS, CDR2 YFSETQ. V lost 4 bases, J lost 5 bases, and 10 bases lay in between. This CDR3 has 12 amino acids. The CDR3 region is CASSIDGDEQYF. The CDR3, as DNA: TGCGCCAGCAGCATCGACGGGGACGAGCAGTACTTC.

The J gene is TRBJ2-2, the V gene TRBV19; 8 bases align to TRBD1. The CDR3 totals 15 residues. The ends lost 3 bases at V and 6 bases at J; junction bases unmatched: 6. Germline CDR1 LNHDA, CDR2 SQIVND (reference sequence). The CDR3 is CASSIWTGYAGELFF. The DNA of the CDR3 is TGTGCCAGTAGTATCTGGACAGGGTACGCCGGGGAGCTGTTTTTT.